Each of the 18 T cell receptor beta chains below was sequenced from the same sample in a study of blood T cell repertoires in COVID-19. Only in-frame clones appear in the TCRdb table, and some are missing; sequencing was by immunoSEQ multiplex PCR. The sample consists of 130,000 to 150,000 clones, approximately 89% of them appearing once. Sequencing was done on a sample of peripheral blood. These receptors all stem from a woman in her forties or fifties with acute or convalescent COVID-19.

The chain has TRBV9 and TRBJ2-3; D is ambiguous. Germline V gene sequence: CDR1 SGDLS, CDR2 YYNGEE. This CDR3 comprises 13 residues. V dropped 0 bases and J dropped 0 bases, with 2 bases sitting between them. The CDR3 spells CASSVASTDTQYF. CDR3 in DNA: TGTGCCAGCAGCGTAGCAAGCACAGATACGCAGTATTTT.

The chain uses TRBV20-1 and TRBJ1-1; tentative D call: TRBD1 (5 bases). CDR3 size: 16 residues. V dropped 3 bases and J dropped 4 bases, with 21 bases sitting between them. CDR1 and CDR2 (germline): DFQATT, SNEGSKA (reference sequence). In nucleotides, the CDR3 is TGCAGTGCTAGTAGTAGCCGCCAGGACACACTCACTGAAGCTTTCTTT. Translated, it gives CSASSSRQDTLTEAFF.

This clone was detected only a few times. The rearrangement joins TRBV5-5 to TRBJ2-2; D call uncertain. Trimming stripped 0 bases from V and 0 bases from J, with 9 bases between. The CDR3 runs to 16 residues. CDR1 is SGHKS and CDR2 is YYEKEE in the germline V gene (reference sequence). The CDR3 bases are TGTGCCAGCAGCTTGGGACAACCGGCGAACACCGGGGAGCTGTTTTTT. Translation gives CASSLGQPANTGELFF.

This sequence joins TRBV28 and TRBJ2-3; D unresolved. CDR1 and CDR2 from the germline V gene are MDHEN and SYDVKM. Deletions cut 3 bases from V and 0 bases from J, with 10 bases between. This CDR3 has 15 residues. The CDR3, as DNA: TGTGCCAGCAGTTTGAGTACGGTGAGCACAGATACGCAGTATTTT. This encodes CASSLSTVSTDTQYF.

The chain is built from TRBV28 and TRBJ1-1, with TRBD1 matching over 8 bases. CDR1 and CDR2 from the germline V gene are MDHEN and SYDVKM. The J segment lost 4 bases and the V segment lost 5 bases, leaving 6 bases of the junction unmatched. The CDR3 has 14 amino acids. The CDR3 is CASSPIGQGTEAFF. The DNA of the CDR3 is TGTGCCAGCAGTCCTATAGGACAGGGCACTGAAGCTTTCTTT.

This chain joins TRBV6-1 and TRBJ2-1, with a tentative D call TRBD2 (5 bases). Germline CDR1 reads MNHNS; CDR2 reads SASEGT. V gave up 0 bases and J gave up 4 bases, with 16 bases separating them. The CDR3 consists of 17 residues. The CDR3 sequence: CASSEARGLSYYNEQFF. Written as DNA, the CDR3 is TGTGCCAGCAGTGAAGCGAGAGGACTGTCGTATTACAATGAGCAGTTCTTC.

In the case of this clone: Other nucleotide sequences from this sample produce the same CDR3. The chain is built from TRBV3-1 (or the pseudogene TRBV3-2) and TRBJ1-5, with TRBD1 matching 8 bases. Trimming at V came to 1 base and at J to 4 bases, leaving 3 bases not matched to a gene. The CDR3 covers 15 residues. CDR1 is LGHDT, CDR2 YNNKEL, per germline (reference sequence). CDR3 coding DNA: TGTGCCAGCAGCCAAGCTGGACAGGGTAATCAGCCCCAGCATTTT. It specifies CASSQAGQGNQPQHF.

In nucleotides, the CDR3 is TGTGCCAGCAGCTTAACGGGACAGTCGGCGGTGTTCTCCTACGAGCAGTACTTC. It specifies CASSLTGQSAVFSYEQYF. V and J are TRBV7-3 and TRBJ2-7; 7 bases align to TRBD1. CDR3 length: 18 amino acids. The V gene's germline CDR1 is SGHTA and CDR2 FQGTGA. The junction had 11 bases not matched to a gene; V was cut back by 0 bases and J by 0 bases.

This sequence joins TRBV7-6 and TRBJ2-5, with D perhaps matching TRBD2 (6 bases). Germline lookup yields CDR1 SGHVS and CDR2 FNYEAQ. This CDR3 has 13 residues. Trimming removed 5 bases at V and 4 bases at J, with 11 bases between. The CDR3 bases are TGTGCCAGCAGCCCTCCCGGGAGAGAGACCCAGTACTTC. This translates into CASSPPGRETQYF.

The V and J genes are TRBV19 and TRBJ2-1; 9 bases map to TRBD1. V shed 7 bases and J 2 bases; nucleotides not matched to a gene: 6. The CDR3 is made up of 15 amino acids. Germline assignment: CDR1 LNHDA and CDR2 SQIVND (reference sequence). CDR3 coding DNA: TGTGCCAGTAAACGGGACAGGGACCCCTACAATGAGCAGTTCTTC. As protein: CASKRDRDPYNEQFF.

The gene calls are TRBV7-3 and TRBJ2-2; the D gene is possibly TRBD1 (6 bases). Trimming took 4 bases from V and 5 from J, leaving 11 bases between them. CDR3 length: 14 amino acids. Germline V gives CDR1 SGHTA, CDR2 FQGTGA. The CDR3, as DNA: TGTGCCAGCAGCTCGACAGGTGGTACCGGGGAGCTGTTTTTT. This encodes CASSSTGGTGELFF.

The genes are TRBV12-5 and TRBJ1-5; 9 nucleotides line up with TRBD1. CDR3 length: 15 amino acids. Germline V lookup: CDR1 LGHNT, CDR2 FRNRAP. The V segment lost 1 base and the J segment 7 bases; nucleotides outside the gene matches: 5. As DNA, the CDR3 is TGTGCTAGTGGTTTGGGGACAGGGGTTGGGCAGCCCCAGCATTTT. Translating gives CASGLGTGVGQPQHF.

V gene TRBV5-6 combines with J gene TRBJ1-5; D remains unclear. Trimming stripped 0 bases from V and 8 bases from J, with 9 bases between. Germline V CDR1 and CDR2: SGHDT, YYEEEE. The CDR3 loop spans 13 amino acids. The CDR3 DNA reads TGTGCCAGCAGCTTGGCGGGATTGGAGCCCCAGCATTTT. Encoded protein: CASSLAGLEPQHF.

The V and J genes are TRBV5-1 and TRBJ2-3, with D perhaps matching TRBD1 (5 bases). Germline V gene data show CDR1 as SGHRS and CDR2 as YFSETQ. This CDR3 has 17 residues. V shed 3 bases and J shed 2 bases, with 19 bases lying between them. The CDR3 DNA is TGCGCCAGCAGCTCCGAGGACACGACATTTTACACAGATACGCAGTATTTT. Encoded protein: CASSSEDTTFYTDTQYF.

The chain combines TRBV10-3 with TRBJ2-5, with TRBD2 matching 15 bases. V was pared by 2 bases and J by 4 bases, with 5 bases of the junction left unmatched. The CDR3 has 17 amino acids. Germline V lookup: CDR1 ENHRY, CDR2 SYGVKD. CDR3 nucleotide sequence: TGTGCCATCAGTGAGGGACTAGCGGGAGGGGCCCGAGAGACCCAGTACTTC. It translates to CAISEGLAGGARETQYF.

The chain employs TRBV10-1 and TRBJ1-5; no firm D call. V was pared by 6 bases and J by 3 bases, with 3 bases between. This CDR3 has 11 residues. Germline V gene lookup returns CDR1 WNHNN and CDR2 SYGVQD (reference sequence). The CDR3 region has the DNA TGCGCCAGCAGACACAATCAGCCCCAGCATTTT. Residues: CASRHNQPQHF.

Comment on this clone: At one boundary the junction diverges from the germline segment, which might be a read error. This chain connects TRBV7-7 to TRBJ2-5; TRBD2 is a possible D gene (6 bases). Germline CDR1 is SSHAT and CDR2 is FNYEAQ (reference sequence). There are 17 residues in the CDR3. Here the CDR3 reads CASSLGDLPRPQETQYF. Here the CDR3 DNA reads TGTGCTAGCAGCTTAGGGGACTTACCCAGACCACAAGAGACCCAGTACTTC.

This clone occurred a few times. The J gene is TRBJ2-1, the V gene TRBV5-8; D is unresolved. The CDR3 sequence is 14 residues long. Germline lookup yields CDR1 SGHTS and CDR2 YDEGEE. V gave up 6 bases and J gave up 8 bases, with 18 bases separating them. This CDR3 reads CASTELVQVDEQFF. CDR3 DNA: TGTGCCAGCACCGAGCTTGTGCAGGTGGATGAGCAGTTCTTC.